This T cell receptor beta chain is drawn from a study of T cells in Graves' hyperthyroidism and ophthalmopathy. Study-level information: Specimen type is peripheral blood, collected at initial diagnosis prior to any treatment. Study-wide results and caveats: In blood, most of the thyroid clonotypes expanded above 0.001 were also present. Before onset, ophthalmopathy was predicted by the model a median 6.5 months earlier.

This clonotype was observed a handful of times. The target antigen is unknown. Subjects with ophthalmopathy showed a Clinical Activity Score no lower than 3, a NOSPECS grade no lower than 4, and a duration shorter than 3 months. There were TCR beta CDR3 regions amplified from RNA transcripts. HTBI primers were employed in a first-round RT-PCR of the TCR CDR3. TCRdb called the multiplex PCR reads again in MiXCR, with one record for every CDR3 protein. The sample lists over 350,000 distinct CDR3 sequences, over 11% seen once, with over 25% in the top ten. V shed 6 bases and J 6 bases; nucleotides not matched to a gene: 12. This CDR3 is built from 16 residues. Germline V gives CDR1 SNHLY, CDR2 FYNNEI.

Sequenced sample: blood. The chain is built from TRBV2 and TRBJ1-5, with 9 bases identical to TRBD1. The sequence came from a man between 45 and 60 years old with Graves' ophthalmopathy. The CDR3 loop is CASRPGTGSPGQPQHF. The CDR3 bases are TGTGCCAGCAGGCCCGGGACAGGGAGTCCTGGTCAGCCCCAGCATTTT.